This T cell receptor (beta chain) was retrieved from a study of T cell changes during pregnancy in multiple sclerosis. The CDR3 has 19 amino acids. The assay was immunoSEQ multiplex PCR, and TCRdb's table has in-frame clones only and misses some. The sample consists of tens of thousands of clones, more than 85% of them appearing once. The receptor was isolated from a female donor with multiple sclerosis, enrolled in a pregnancy study. This chain connects TRBV1 to TRBJ2-1; the table calls TRBD2, which could not be checked here. TRBV1 is shown as a pseudogene. This material consisted of CD8+ T cells from peripheral blood mononuclear cells, taken after pregnancy. DNA for the CDR3: TGCACCAGCAGCCACGATGGGACTAGCGGGGGGCCTGAACACAATGAGCAGTTCTTC. As protein: CTSSHDGTSGGPEHNEQFF.